What follows are 30 T cell receptor beta chains derived from one specimen sequenced in a study of blood T cell repertoires in COVID-19. The table came from immunoSEQ multiplex PCR; TCRdb's copy has only in-frame clones and leaves some out. The repertoire holds more than 200,000 clones, with 84% as singletons. The sample consisted of peripheral blood. All receptors derive from a man aged 55-75 years with acute or convalescent COVID-19.

The J gene is TRBJ2-1, the V gene TRBV15; 12 nucleotides line up with TRBD2. CDR3 length: 15 amino acids. Germline V gives CDR1 LNHNV, CDR2 YYDKDF (reference sequence). V lost 10 bases to trimming and J lost 9 bases; unmatched junction nucleotides: 13. CDR3 region: CAIGGRLAGDGEQFF. DNA for the CDR3: TGTGCCATCGGGGGCCGACTAGCGGGAGATGGTGAGCAGTTCTTC. Full variable domain (outside the CDR3, taken from reference TRBV15 and TRBJ2-1): DAMVIQNPRYQVTQFGKPVTLSCSQTLNHNVMYWYQQKSSQAPKLLFHYYDKDFNNEADTPDNFQSRRPNTSFCFLDIRSPGLGDTAMYLCAIGGRLAGDGEQFFGPGTRLTVL.

This clone was recorded a few times. This chain joins TRBV6-6 and TRBJ1-5; TRBD1 is a possible D gene (5 bases). CDR1 is MNHNY and CDR2 is SVGAGI in the germline V gene (reference sequence). Between the trimmed V and J ends, which lost 5 bases and 0 bases, there was a span of 23 bases. The CDR3 is 19 residues long. The CDR3: CASSPGTTTIPNSNQPQHF. In DNA, the CDR3 is TGTGCCAGCAGTCCGGGGACTACTACCATCCCCAATAGCAATCAGCCCCAGCATTTT.

The chain employs TRBV18 and TRBJ2-2; 10 bases match TRBD2. V lost 6 bases and J lost 4; bases outside the gene matches: 8. Germline V CDR1 and CDR2: KGHSH, LQKENI. CDR3 length equals 16 residues. CDR3 in DNA: TGTGCCAGCTCGCCTCCGGGACTAGCGACCACCGGGGAGCTGTTTTTT. It translates to CASSPPGLATTGELFF.

This rearrangement joins TRBV19 to TRBJ2-1, with D perhaps matching TRBD2 (7 bases). The CDR3 runs to 14 residues. Germline V gives CDR1 LNHDA, CDR2 SQIVND (reference sequence). Trimming shortened V by 8 bases and J by 5 bases, and 16 bases separated the two germline ends. The CDR3 coding sequence is TGTGCCAGTCGGGGGGCAGGGACCCACAATGAGCAGTTCTTC. Translating it yields CASRGAGTHNEQFF.

This clone has just a few counts. The CDR3 sequence is CASSQLAGEYNEQFF. The CDR3 DNA is TGTGCCAGCAGCCAACTAGCGGGGGAGTACAATGAGCAGTTCTTC. J is TRBJ2-1 and V is TRBV4-2; 10 nucleotides align to TRBD2. This CDR3 contains 15 residues. With 2 bases clipped from V and 4 bases from J, the junction kept 2 bases outside the gene matches. Germline assignment: CDR1 LGHNA and CDR2 YNFKEQ.

The rearrangement uses TRBV12-3 or TRBV12-4 and TRBJ1-1; TRBD1 is a possible D gene (6 bases). V shed 4 bases and J shed 4 bases, with 10 bases lying between them. The CDR3 runs to 13 residues. The CDR3 region has the DNA TGTGCCAGCAGTTGGGGACAATCCACTGAAGCTTTCTTT. Protein: CASSWGQSTEAFF.

J is TRBJ2-2 and V is TRBV27, with 12 bases fitting TRBD2. The V and J ends lost 5 bases and 5 bases, in that order; junction bases with no gene match: 6. Germline lookup yields CDR1 MNHEY and CDR2 SMNVEV (reference sequence). The CDR3 consists of 16 residues. The CDR3 sequence is CASSQTGTSGTGELFF. CDR3 coding DNA: TGTGCCAGCAGTCAAACCGGGACTAGCGGGACCGGGGAGCTGTTTTTT.

As concerns this clone: The sample contains more than one DNA sequence encoding this CDR3. The chain employs TRBV6-5 and TRBJ2-6, with a tentative D call TRBD1 (5 bases). The CDR3 totals 15 residues. Germline V gene data show CDR1 as MNHEY and CDR2 as SVGAGI. The ends were cut back, 7 bases at V and 0 bases at J, with 10 bases in the middle. The CDR3 region has the DNA TGTGCCAGCAAGCAGGGATCCTCTGGGGCCAACGTCCTGACTTTC. This sequence encodes CASKQGSSGANVLTF.

V and J are TRBV4-3 and TRBJ2-1, with 8 bases fitting TRBD2. The V gene end was trimmed by 5 bases and the J gene end by 6 bases; junction bases not matched to a gene: 9. This CDR3 has 15 residues. Germline V CDR1 and CDR2: LGHNA, YSLEER. The CDR3 coding sequence is TGCGCCAGCAGCGCCATGGGACTAGAGGGCAATGAGCAGTTCTTC. This sequence encodes CASSAMGLEGNEQFF.

The V gene is TRBV18, the J gene TRBJ1-1, with D possibly matching TRBD1 (6 bases). Germline V lookup: CDR1 KGHSH, CDR2 LQKENI. This CDR3 is built from 15 residues. V lost 6 bases and J 1 base, leaving 15 bases between the germline ends. CDR3 sequence: CASSPGGAGNTEAFF. CDR3 DNA sequence: TGTGCCAGCTCTCCCGGGGGGGCTGGGAACACTGAAGCTTTCTTT.

The CDR3 DNA is TGTGCCAGCAGTTCTGACTTTGTCCCCGGCTCACCCCTCCACTTT. It specifies CASSSDFVPGSPLHF. V is TRBV7-2 and J is TRBJ1-6; D call uncertain. The CDR3 sequence is 15 residues long. V shed 6 bases and J shed 10 bases, with 19 bases lying between them. Germline CDR1 reads SGHTA; CDR2 reads FQGNSA.

The CDR3 protein is CASSLHDLPAGGEQYF. CDR3 sequence (DNA): TGTGCCAGCTCACTCCATGACTTGCCCGCCGGAGGCGAGCAGTACTTC. The genes are TRBV18 and TRBJ2-7, with D perhaps TRBD2 (5 bases). The V gene lost 4 bases and the J gene lost 6 bases, with 22 bases spanning the gap. CDR3 length: 16 residues. Germline CDR1 and CDR2: KGHSH and LQKENI.

The chain combines TRBV18 with TRBJ2-2; D perhaps matches TRBD1 (5 bases). CDR3 length equals 18 residues. V was shortened by 3 bases and J by 6 bases, with 23 bases between the two germline ends. Per the germline V gene, CDR1 is KGHSH and CDR2 is LQKENI. The CDR3 spells CASSPSGGAGIRPGELFF. As DNA, the CDR3 is TGTGCCAGCTCACCGTCAGGTGGGGCAGGGATCCGTCCCGGGGAGCTGTTTTTT.

The genes are TRBV29-1 and TRBJ2-2; weak D call: TRBD2 (6 bases). Germline CDR1 is SQVTM and CDR2 is ANQGSEA. The CDR3 has 17 residues. The V end was cut by 1 base, the J end by 0 bases, with 15 bases between. CDR3 nucleotide sequence: TGCAGCGTTGAAGTGTCGGGGGTCGGGACGAACACCGGGGAGCTGTTTTTT. Its protein product is CSVEVSGVGTNTGELFF.

This clone was recorded only once. The chain combines TRBV6-2 or TRBV6-3 with TRBJ1-6, with TRBD1 matching 7 bases. Trimming removed 6 bases from V and 2 bases from J; junction bases left unmatched: 7. Germline lookup yields CDR1 MNHEY and CDR2 SVGEGT. This CDR3 comprises 16 residues. The CDR3 DNA sequence: TGTGCCAGCAGCCTCTCGGGACAGCCCTATAATTCACCCCTCCACTTT. Translating gives CASSLSGQPYNSPLHF.

The rearrangement links TRBV6-4 to TRBJ2-5; TRBD2 aligns across 10 bases. V gave up 3 bases and J gave up 5 bases; unmatched junction bases: 6. In germline, CDR1 is MRHNA, CDR2 SNTAGT. The CDR3 is 15 residues long. This CDR3 reads CASSERAGGPETQYF. In DNA form, the CDR3 reads TGTGCCAGCAGTGAACGAGCGGGGGGGCCGGAGACCCAGTACTTC.

V is TRBV2 and J is TRBJ2-7; D is possibly TRBD1 (6 bases). This CDR3 region has 12 residues. V lost 6 bases and J lost 4, with 10 bases in between. Germline assignment: CDR1 SNHLY and CDR2 FYNNEI. The CDR3 region is CASSGQRYEQYF. CDR3 coding DNA: TGTGCCAGCAGCGGACAGAGGTACGAGCAGTACTTC.

The chain carries TRBV2 and TRBJ2-7; 10 bases agree with TRBD2. The CDR3 runs 14 residues. In germline, CDR1 is SNHLY, CDR2 FYNNEI. With 5 bases clipped from V and 6 bases from J, the junction kept 7 bases outside the gene matches. DNA of the CDR3: TGTGCCAGCAGTAAAAGCGGGGGGGCATTCGAGCAGTACTTC. It codes for CASSKSGGAFEQYF.

The chain has TRBV7-2 and TRBJ1-4; 10 bases match TRBD1. This CDR3 contains 14 residues. The trim removed 5 bases at V and 10 bases at J, leaving 7 bases unmatched. CDR1 is SGHTA and CDR2 is FQGNSA in the germline V gene. DNA of the CDR3: TGTGCCAGCAGCCGCCGGGACAGGGGAGGAAAACTGTTTTTT. This translates into CASSRRDRGGKLFF.

The V call is TRBV19, the J call TRBJ1-3, with D uncertain. The CDR3 totals 14 residues. The V end was cut by 6 bases, the J end by 5 bases, with 14 bases between. The germline V gene has CDR1 LNHDA and CDR2 SQIVND (reference sequence). This CDR3 is CASSETSLRNTIYF. The DNA for the CDR3 is TGTGCCAGTAGCGAGACAAGCCTAAGAAACACCATATATTTT. The full variable domain, in which reference TRBV19 and TRBJ1-3 provide the parts outside the CDR3, is DGGITQSPKYLFRKEGQNVTLSCEQNLNHDAMYWYRQDPGQGLRLIYYSQIVNDFQKGDIAEGYSVSREKKESFPLTVTSAQKNPTAFYLCASSETSLRNTIYFGEGSWLTVV.

This clone was picked up one time. The chain links TRBV7-8 to TRBJ1-5; D is ambiguous. The V and J ends lost 5 bases and 1 base respectively, with 18 bases between them. Per the germline V gene, CDR1 is SGHVS and CDR2 is FQNEAQ. This CDR3 is built from 17 residues. CDR3 sequence (DNA): TGTGCCAGCAGCCCCTCGAGGGTGCGGTTAAGCAATCAGCCCCAGCATTTT. It codes for CASSPSRVRLSNQPQHF.

This sequence joins TRBV29-1 and TRBJ2-7; the D gene is possibly TRBD1 (6 bases). In germline, CDR1 is SQVTM, CDR2 ANQGSEA. The CDR3 covers 11 residues. V gave up 4 bases and J gave up 4 bases, with 8 bases separating them. The DNA for the CDR3 is TGCAGCGTTGGACAGGATTACGAGCAGTACTTC. Its translation is CSVGQDYEQYF.

The DNA for the CDR3 is TGCGCCAGCAGCGAACTAGCGAGGACCGATACGCAGTATTTT. The encoded protein is CASSELARTDTQYF. This chain joins TRBV10-2 and TRBJ2-3; TRBD2 matches 7 bases. V shed 6 bases and J 6 bases; nucleotides not matched to a gene: 9. CDR3 length: 14 amino acids. CDR1 is WSHSY and CDR2 is SAAADI in the germline V gene.

A single count supports this clone. The rearrangement uses TRBV5-7 and TRBJ1-1; TRBD1 aligns across 10 bases. TRBV5-7 is an ORF; its function is uncertain. The V gene end was trimmed by 0 bases and the J gene end by 3 bases; junction bases not matched to a gene: 2. The CDR3 has 15 residues. The CDR3 nucleotides are TGTGCCAGCAGCTTGGGGGACAGGGGAGACACTGAAGCTTTCTTT. It encodes CASSLGDRGDTEAFF.

The V call is TRBV6-1, the J call TRBJ2-7, with 7 bases aligning to TRBD1. From germline, CDR1 is MNHNS and CDR2 SASEGT. The CDR3 is made up of 14 amino acids. V lost 3 bases and J lost 4; bases outside the gene matches: 6. CDR3 sequence reads: CASSDRDSRYEQYF. The CDR3 region has the DNA TGTGCCAGCAGTGACCGGGACAGCCGTTACGAGCAGTACTTC.

The chain couples TRBV28 to TRBJ2-1, with D possibly being TRBD2 (7 bases). The CDR3 length is 15 residues. Germline V gene lookup returns CDR1 MDHEN and CDR2 SYDVKM. Trimming took 5 bases from V and 3 from J, leaving 14 bases between them. CDR3 coding DNA: TGTGCCAGCAGTGTGGGGGGGCCTAACTACAATGAGCAGTTCTTC. The encoded protein is CASSVGGPNYNEQFF.

J is TRBJ1-2 and V is TRBV25-1; 8 bases fit TRBD1. The CDR3 contains 16 residues. The V gene end was trimmed by 2 bases and the J gene end by 2 bases; junction bases not matched to a gene: 7. The germline V gene encodes CDR1 MGHDK and CDR2 SYGVNS. In DNA form, the CDR3 reads TGTGCCAGCAGTGAAGAGACAGGGGCAACAAACTATGGCTACACCTTC. Protein product: CASSEETGATNYGYTF.

J is TRBJ2-1 and V is TRBV5-4, with TRBD2 matching 11 bases. With V trimmed by 4 bases and J by 6 bases, 9 bases remained unmatched. CDR1 SGHNT and CDR2 YYREEE come from the germline V gene (reference sequence). The CDR3 runs to 16 residues. The CDR3 sequence is CASSGNSGGASNEQFF. As DNA, the CDR3 is TGTGCCAGCAGCGGGAATAGCGGGGGGGCGAGCAATGAGCAGTTCTTC.

This clone was seen a few times. The gene calls are TRBV5-1 and TRBJ2-3; a weak D match, TRBD2 (6 bases). Germline assignment: CDR1 SGHRS and CDR2 YFSETQ. Trimming pared 6 bases from V and 0 bases from J, leaving 11 bases between. This CDR3 has 14 residues. The CDR3 spells CASMEGTSTDTQYF. The CDR3 DNA reads TGCGCCAGCATGGAGGGGACTAGCACAGATACGCAGTATTTT.

This rearrangement joins TRBV5-1 to TRBJ1-2; D gene uncertain. The V end was cut by 0 bases, the J end by 8 bases, with 14 bases between. In germline, CDR1 is SGHRS, CDR2 YFSETQ. CDR3 length equals 14 residues. The CDR3 loop is CASSLADGGEGYTF. The CDR3 DNA reads as TGCGCCAGCAGCTTGGCTGACGGAGGTGAGGGCTACACCTTC.